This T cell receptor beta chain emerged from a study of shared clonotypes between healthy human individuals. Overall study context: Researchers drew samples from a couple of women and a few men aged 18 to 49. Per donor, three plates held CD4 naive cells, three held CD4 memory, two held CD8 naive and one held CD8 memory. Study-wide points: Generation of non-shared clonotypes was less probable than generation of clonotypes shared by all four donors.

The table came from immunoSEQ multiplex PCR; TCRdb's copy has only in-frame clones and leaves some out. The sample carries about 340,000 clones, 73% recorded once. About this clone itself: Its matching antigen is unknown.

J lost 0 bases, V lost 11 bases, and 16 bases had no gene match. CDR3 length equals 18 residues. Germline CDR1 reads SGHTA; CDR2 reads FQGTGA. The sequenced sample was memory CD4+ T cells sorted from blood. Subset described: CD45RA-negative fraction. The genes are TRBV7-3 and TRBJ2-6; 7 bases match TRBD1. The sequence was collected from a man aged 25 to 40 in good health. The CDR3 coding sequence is TGTGCCGTACTACACCGGGACAGAGACCGCTCTGGGGCCAACGTCCTGACTTTC. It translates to CAVLHRDRDRSGANVLTF.